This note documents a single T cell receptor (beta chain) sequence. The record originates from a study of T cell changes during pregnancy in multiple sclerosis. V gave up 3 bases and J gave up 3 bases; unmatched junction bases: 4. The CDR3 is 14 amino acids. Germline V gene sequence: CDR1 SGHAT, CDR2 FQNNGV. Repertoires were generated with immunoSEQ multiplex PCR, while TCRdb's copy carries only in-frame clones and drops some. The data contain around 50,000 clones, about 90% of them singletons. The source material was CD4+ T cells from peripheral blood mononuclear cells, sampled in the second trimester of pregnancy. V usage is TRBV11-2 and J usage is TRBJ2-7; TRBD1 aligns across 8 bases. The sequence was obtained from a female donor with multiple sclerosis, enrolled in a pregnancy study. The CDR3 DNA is TGTGCCAGCAGCTTCGGGACAGGTTTCTACGAGCAGTACTTC. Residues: CASSFGTGFYEQYF.